This is a list of T cell receptor beta chains from one sample in a study of glioma-infiltrating T cells after dendritic cell vaccination. Here immunoSEQ multiplex PCR was the method, and the copy in TCRdb shows in-frame clones only, minus some. This table holds about 49,000 clones, roughly 87% found once. Specimen: blood, collected before dendritic cell vaccination. These receptors all stem from a human donor with glioblastoma. The CDR3 runs from the conserved cysteine through the conserved F or W.

V gene: TRBV5-4; CDR3 protein: CASSPWGGTGQETQYF
V gene: TRBV11-2; CDR3 protein: CASSLEASGRYGYTF
V gene: TRBV7-9; CDR3 protein: CASSPYSGEKLFF
V gene: TRBV30; CDR3 protein: CAWSPQGNQPQHF
V gene: TRBV6-1; CDR3 protein: CASSGSGRVSDGYTF
V gene: TRBV18; CDR3 protein: CASSPSAGMAGYTF
V gene: TRBV5-6; CDR3 protein: CASSLGNRGGTGELFF
V gene: TRBV29-1; CDR3 protein: CSAYPAGEDGYTF
V gene: TRBV18; CDR3 protein: CASSPGQGNTEAFF
V gene: TRBV5-4; CDR3 protein: CASSADRGLNEQYF
V gene: TRBV4-2; CDR3 protein: CASSQIPQANYGYTF
V gene: TRBV30; CDR3 protein: CAWSPVSLAFF
V gene: TRBV27; CDR3 protein: CASSLTVARNEQFF
V gene: TRBV15; CDR3 protein: CATSRDPGGDNEQFF
V gene: TRBV12-5; CDR3 protein: CASGSGLEDTQYF
V gene: TRBV4-3; CDR3 protein: CASSPGGWASNYGYTF
V gene: TRBV4-3; CDR3 protein: CASSHERNYGYTF
V gene: TRBV7-9; CDR3 protein: CASSLDSFYGYTF
V gene: TRBV2; CDR3 protein: CASRSGNTEAFF
V gene: TRBV6-4; CDR3 protein: CASSDSSAGGPGSDTQYF
V gene: TRBV18; CDR3 protein: CASSPGLGGFAGEQYF
V gene: TRBV27; CDR3 protein: CASSFVSGLRDTEAFF
V gene: TRBV7-2; CDR3 protein: CASSSTGNTQYF
V gene: TRBV19; CDR3 protein: CASSFGQGAGRRETQYF
V gene: TRBV19; CDR3 protein: CASSGQGFTGELFF
V gene: TRBV6-1; CDR3 protein: CASSEAGGLNQPQHF
V gene: TRBV15; CDR3 protein: CATSNGETGLGYNEQFF
V gene: TRBV2; CDR3 protein: CASRGLGGPGTGGGNSPLHF
V gene: TRBV18; CDR3 protein: CASSPPGQNQPQHF
V gene: TRBV4-3; CDR3 protein: CASSQARGRANTEAFF
V gene: TRBV7-2; CDR3 protein: CASSLGGRTNQPQHF
V gene: TRBV15; CDR3 protein: CATSRDWDRGNTGELFF
V gene: TRBV6-1; CDR3 protein: CASSAPGQSLANYGYTF
V gene: TRBV19; CDR3 protein: CASTPRGNSGANVLTF
V gene: TRBV11-1; CDR3 protein: CASSSQGIHGYTF
V gene: TRBV10-3; CDR3 protein: CAISDRLRSEDRDTGELFF
V gene: TRBV5-4; CDR3 protein: CASSSILTRASYNEQFF
V gene: TRBV6-5; CDR3 protein: CAVRSGLAVGELFF
V gene: TRBV5-1; CDR3 protein: CASSLDLAGGSNEQFF
V gene: TRBV2; CDR3 protein: CASRGAGVYNEQFF
V gene: TRBV5-5; CDR3 protein: CASSTGTGNQPQHF
V gene: TRBV7-3; CDR3 protein: CASSSSAVPYNEQFF
V gene: TRBV6-6; CDR3 protein: CASQGASGNTEAFF